These 27 T cell receptor beta chains were all obtained from the same sample, sequenced in a study of blood T cell repertoires in COVID-19. Here immunoSEQ multiplex PCR was the method, and the copy in TCRdb shows in-frame clones only, minus some. The sample carries under 300,000 clones, 83% recorded once. Input material: peripheral blood. The origin of the receptors is a woman aged 45-59 years who had recovered from COVID-19.

V and J are TRBV6-6 and TRBJ2-5; 12 nucleotides align to TRBD2. Germline V gene sequence: CDR1 MNHNY, CDR2 SVGAGI (reference sequence). This CDR3 is built from 14 residues. The V gene end was trimmed by 9 bases and the J gene end by 2 bases; junction bases not matched to a gene: 4. This chain's CDR3 is CASALAGGQETQYF. CDR3 nucleotide sequence: TGTGCCAGTGCACTAGCGGGGGGTCAAGAGACCCAGTACTTC.

This chain connects TRBV19 to TRBJ1-6; tentative D call: TRBD1 (5 bases). The V end was cut by 9 bases, the J end by 10 bases, with 16 bases between. CDR3 size: 13 residues. Germline V gives CDR1 LNHDA, CDR2 SQIVND (reference sequence). The CDR3 reads CASSVWAGSPLHF. The CDR3 DNA reads TGTGCCAGCTCCGTGTGGGCAGGGTCACCCCTCCACTTT.

V is TRBV28 and J is TRBJ1-2, with D possibly matching TRBD1 (6 bases). CDR1 and CDR2 from the germline V gene are MDHEN and SYDVKM. V was shortened by 6 bases and J by 4 bases, with 18 bases between the two germline ends. The CDR3 extends over 15 amino acids. This CDR3 is CASSPGGGAVYGYTF. CDR3 nucleotide sequence: TGTGCCAGCAGCCCCGGAGGGGGGGCGGTCTATGGCTACACCTTC.

The chain employs TRBV4-1 and TRBJ1-1; no clear D. Germline CDR1 is MGHRA and CDR2 is YSYEKL. V dropped 2 bases and J dropped 0 bases, with 7 bases sitting between them. The CDR3 has 14 residues. Here the CDR3 DNA reads TGCGCCAGCAGCCAAAGAGAGATGAACACTGAAGCTTTCTTT. Encoded protein: CASSQREMNTEAFF.

For the CDR3, the DNA is TGTGCCAGCAGCTCGGGGCAGGGGGCAGGCCAGCCCCAGCATTTT. It codes for CASSSGQGAGQPQHF. This chain joins TRBV7-2 and TRBJ1-5; 8 bases map to TRBD1. CDR1 and CDR2 from the germline V gene are SGHTA and FQGNSA. V trimming: 4 bases; J trimming: 7 bases; junction bases outside the gene matches: 9. The CDR3 is 15 residues long.

V usage is TRBV27 and J usage is TRBJ1-1; D possibly corresponds to TRBD1 (6 bases). This CDR3 comprises 13 residues. The germline CDR1 and CDR2 sequences are MNHEY and SMNVEV (reference sequence). V shed 4 bases and J shed 5 bases, with 11 bases lying between them. The CDR3 DNA reads TGTGCCAGCAGTTCTCCAGGGGTGACTGAAGCTTTCTTT. Translation gives CASSSPGVTEAFF.

Worth noting for this clone: Other nucleotide sequences in the sample specify the same CDR3. J is TRBJ1-2 and V is TRBV12-3 or TRBV12-4, with D maybe TRBD1 (5 bases). The germline V and J ends were trimmed by 2 bases and 2 bases, with 6 bases remaining between them. The CDR3 sequence is 13 residues long. This chain's CDR3 is CASSLRGNYGYTF. The DNA of the CDR3 is TGTGCCAGCAGTTTACGGGGGAACTATGGCTACACCTTC.

The chain is built from TRBV10-3 and TRBJ1-3; 9 bases are a match to TRBD1. CDR3 length: 14 amino acids. The germline CDR1 and CDR2 sequences are ENHRY and SYGVKD. The V gene end was trimmed by 10 bases and the J gene end by 2 bases; junction bases not matched to a gene: 6. CDR3 region: CATITGGPGNTIYF. The CDR3 DNA sequence: TGTGCCACCATAACAGGGGGCCCTGGAAACACCATATATTTT.

The CDR3 spells CATTSGQSYEQYF. CDR3 nucleotide sequence: TGTGCCACCACGTCGGGACAGAGCTACGAGCAGTACTTC. The chain recombines TRBV6-5 with TRBJ2-7, with TRBD1 matching 7 bases. CDR1 is MNHEY and CDR2 is SVGAGI in the germline V gene. The ends lost 10 bases at V and 3 bases at J; junction bases unmatched: 9. The length of the CDR3 is 13 residues.

The rearrangement uses TRBV2 and TRBJ2-7; TRBD2 matches at 12 bases. Per germline, CDR1 SNHLY and CDR2 FYNNEI. The CDR3 is 17 amino acids. Unmatched junction bases numbered 12, after V lost 9 bases and J lost 0 bases. The CDR3 here is CASRRLAGASSSYEQYF. In nucleotides, the CDR3 is TGTGCCAGTAGAAGACTAGCGGGAGCTTCTAGCTCCTACGAGCAGTACTTC.

This clone was seen only a few times. The chain recombines TRBV29-1 with TRBJ2-5, with D uncertain. CDR3 length: 12 residues. Trimming removed 5 bases from V and 3 bases from J, with 10 bases in between. Germline values: CDR1 SQVTM, CDR2 ANQGSEA. The chain's CDR3 is CSVSNSKETQYF. The CDR3 coding sequence is TGCAGCGTTTCTAACAGTAAAGAGACCCAGTACTTC.

The chain carries TRBV28 and TRBJ1-1; a weak D match, TRBD1 (6 bases). Looked up from germline, CDR1 is MDHEN and CDR2 is SYDVKM. Trimming pared 7 bases from V and 7 bases from J, leaving 25 bases between. This CDR3 has 16 residues. Here the CDR3 DNA reads TGTGCCAGCAACGGACCGGCCGCAGGGGAAAAATTTGAAGCTTTCTTT. Protein product: CASNGPAAGEKFEAFF.

V and J are TRBV4-2 and TRBJ2-1; tentative D call: TRBD2 (6 bases). Trimming cost V 1 base and J 0 bases, with 16 bases left between them. The CDR3 loop spans 18 amino acids. CDR1 is LGHNA and CDR2 is YNFKEQ in the germline V gene. The CDR3, as DNA: TGTGCCAGCAGCCAAGGTTTCGCGGGAATATTCTCCTACAATGAGCAGTTCTTC. Protein product: CASSQGFAGIFSYNEQFF.

The chain is built from TRBV24-1 and TRBJ2-2; TRBD1 agrees at 7 bases. J gave up 6 bases and V 1 base, and 7 bases lay outside the gene matches. The germline V gene encodes CDR1 KGHDR and CDR2 SFDVKD. The CDR3 is 16 residues long. The CDR3 reads CATSDFRGTGAGELFF. CDR3 sequence (DNA): TGTGCCACCAGTGATTTCAGGGGGACGGGTGCCGGGGAGCTGTTTTTT.

The V gene is TRBV5-1, the J gene TRBJ2-2; 7 positions agree with TRBD2. Unmatched junction bases numbered 10, after V lost 4 bases and J lost 4 bases. The CDR3 has 16 amino acids. The germline CDR1 and CDR2 sequences are SGHRS and YFSETQ. CDR3 sequence: CASSPGWVAGTGELFF. As DNA, the CDR3 is TGCGCCAGCAGCCCTGGGTGGGTAGCGGGCACCGGGGAGCTGTTTTTT. The full variable domain, its missing parts supplied by reference TRBV5-1 and TRBJ2-2, is KAGVTQTPRYLIKTRGQQVTLSCSPISGHRSVSWYQQTPGQGLQFLFEYFSETQRNKGNFPGRFSGRQFSNSRSEMNVSTLELGDSALYLCASSPGWVAGTGELFFGEGSRLTVL.

The J gene is TRBJ1-2, the V gene TRBV5-1; D is perhaps TRBD1 (5 bases). With 4 bases removed from V and 3 bases from J, the gap between germline ends came to 13 bases. This CDR3 has 14 residues. Germline CDR1 and CDR2: SGHRS and YFSETQ. CDR3 region: CASSRRGDDYGYTF. In DNA, the CDR3 is TGCGCCAGCAGCCGCCGGGGGGACGACTATGGCTACACCTTC.

The chain carries TRBV27 and TRBJ2-7, with D possibly TRBD1 on 5 matching bases. Germline CDR1 reads MNHEY; CDR2 reads SMNVEV (reference sequence). V lost 7 bases and J 0 bases, leaving 13 bases between the germline ends. There are 14 residues in the CDR3. The CDR3 DNA sequence: TGTGCCAGCACCCGGTCAAGGGGCTCCTACGAGCAGTACTTC. Translating it yields CASTRSRGSYEQYF.

The chain uses TRBV2 and TRBJ2-6; D is uncertain. The CDR3 extends over 14 amino acids. Per germline, CDR1 SNHLY and CDR2 FYNNEI. Deletions cut 8 bases from V and 0 bases from J, with 8 bases between. The CDR3 sequence: CASASNSGANVLTF. The CDR3 DNA follows: TGTGCCAGCGCGAGCAACTCTGGGGCCAACGTCCTGACTTTC. Full variable domain (outside the CDR3, taken from reference TRBV2 and TRBJ2-6): EPEVTQTPSHQVTQMGQEVILRCVPISNHLYFYWYRQILGQKVEFLVSFYNNEISEKSEIFDDQFSVERPDGSNFTLKIRSTKLEDSAMYFCASASNSGANVLTFGAGSRLTVL.

Worth noting for this clone: Within the sample, other DNA sequences also encode this same CDR3. V usage is TRBV7-2 and J usage is TRBJ2-1; weak D call: TRBD2 (5 bases). Trimming removed 5 bases at V and 2 bases at J, with 10 bases between. Looked up from germline, CDR1 is SGHTA and CDR2 is FQGNSA. The CDR3 runs 14 residues. Here the CDR3 DNA reads TGTGCCAGCAGCCCACGAGGGCCCTACAATGAGCAGTTCTTC. This codes for CASSPRGPYNEQFF.

The rearrangement links TRBV6-4 to TRBJ1-6, with TRBD1 as a possible D gene (5 bases). CDR1 and CDR2 (germline): MRHNA, SNTAGT. There are 18 residues in the CDR3. Trimming took 7 bases from V and 12 from J, leaving 31 bases between them. CDR3: CASIQGWTGRTKGIPLHF. The CDR3 DNA reads TGTGCCAGCATCCAGGGTTGGACCGGGAGAACGAAAGGAATACCCCTCCACTTT.

V usage is TRBV7-3 and J usage is TRBJ2-3; the D gene is possibly TRBD2 (5 bases). CDR1 and CDR2 (germline): SGHTA, FQGTGA. This CDR3 has 14 residues. Trimming removed 2 bases from V and 3 bases from J, with 9 bases in between. This CDR3 is CASSLRGPTDTQYF. CDR3 nucleotides: TGTGCCAGCAGCTTACGAGGGCCGACAGATACGCAGTATTTT.

The chain couples TRBV27 to TRBJ1-1, with 8 bases fitting TRBD1. Looked up from germline, CDR1 is MNHEY and CDR2 is SMNVEV (reference sequence). V was clipped by 4 bases and J by 5 bases; unmatched bases: 6. CDR3 length equals 14 residues. The CDR3 is CASSSTGGGTEAFF. Written as DNA, the CDR3 is TGTGCCAGCAGTTCCACAGGGGGGGGGACTGAAGCTTTCTTT.

The chain employs TRBV29-1 and TRBJ1-4; 8 bases agree with TRBD1. V shed 4 bases, J shed 0 bases, and the junction held 7 bases outside the gene matches. The CDR3 contains 16 residues. Germline assignment: CDR1 SQVTM and CDR2 ANQGSEA. The CDR3 nucleotides are TGCAGCGTTGGACAGGGGACGAGTGCAACTAATGAAAAACTGTTTTTT. Residues: CSVGQGTSATNEKLFF.

J is TRBJ1-4 and V is TRBV28, with TRBD1 matching over 8 bases. The CDR3 loop spans 16 amino acids. J gave up 3 bases and V 2 bases, and 5 bases lay outside the gene matches. The germline gives CDR1 MDHEN, CDR2 SYDVKM. CDR3 sequence (DNA): TGTGCCAGCAGTTTAGTACAGGGGGTGGCTAATGAAAAACTGTTTTTT. This translates into CASSLVQGVANEKLFF.

This sequence joins TRBV7-9 and TRBJ2-2; D is possibly TRBD2 (5 bases). Between the trimmed V and J ends, which lost 5 bases and 3 bases, there was a span of 22 bases. The CDR3 consists of 18 residues. Germline V lookup: CDR1 SEHNR, CDR2 FQNEAQ (reference sequence). CDR3 DNA: TGTGCCAGCAGCCCCCAAGGGCCGGGGTCCATGTACACCGGGGAGCTGTTTTTT. Translation gives CASSPQGPGSMYTGELFF.

This chain's CDR3 is CASSLAGSDGELFF. The DNA for the CDR3 is TGCGCCAGCAGCTTGGCGGGGTCTGACGGGGAGCTGTTTTTT. This rearrangement joins TRBV5-1 to TRBJ2-2, with a tentative D call TRBD2 (5 bases). With 0 bases removed from V and 7 bases from J, the gap between germline ends came to 10 bases. The V gene's germline CDR1 is SGHRS and CDR2 YFSETQ. This CDR3 region has 14 residues. Looking up the rest from reference TRBV5-1 and TRBJ2-2 gives the full variable domain: KAGVTQTPRYLIKTRGQQVTLSCSPISGHRSVSWYQQTPGQGLQFLFEYFSETQRNKGNFPGRFSGRQFSNSRSEMNVSTLELGDSALYLCASSLAGSDGELFFGEGSRLTVL.

V and J are TRBV3-1 (or the pseudogene TRBV3-2) and TRBJ2-1, with 10 bases aligning to TRBD2. The CDR3 extends over 16 amino acids. V was pared by 4 bases and J by 4 bases, with 7 bases of the junction left unmatched. From germline, CDR1 is LGHDT and CDR2 YNNKEL (reference sequence). Here the CDR3 reads CASSLVAGGKYNEQFF. CDR3 sequence (DNA): TGTGCCAGCAGCCTCGTAGCGGGGGGAAAATACAATGAGCAGTTCTTC.